Listed here are 18 T cell receptor beta chains from one sample, sequenced in a study of blood T cells in healthy people across ages. A second PCR, run for about 6 to 11 cycles, used a sample-barcoded 5' primer plus a J-beta primer mix. A single record per CDR3 protein comes from TCRdb applying MiXCR to the 5' RACE reads. The sample holds under 1 million distinct CDR3 sequences, about 42% seen once. Sample: blood. The receptors were sampled from a man in his sixties in good health.

This clonotype was detected a few times. The rearrangement joins TRBV3-1 to TRBJ2-2; no firm D call. Germline V CDR1 and CDR2: LGHDT, YNNKEL (reference sequence). The length of the CDR3 is 12 residues. The V end was cut by 6 bases, the J end by 5 bases, with 7 bases between. CDR3 DNA: TGTGCCAGCAGTAGGCCAACCGGGGAGCTGTTTTTT. It encodes CASSRPTGELFF.

This clonotype has a handful of counts. The J gene is TRBJ2-7, the V gene TRBV20-1; D remains unclear. The CDR3 spans 13 residues. Germline V gives CDR1 DFQATT, CDR2 SNEGSKA (reference sequence). Trimming shortened V by 0 bases and J by 4 bases, and 10 bases separated the two germline ends. This CDR3 reads CSAREEAAYEQYF. The CDR3 nucleotides read TGCAGTGCTAGAGAAGAGGCCGCATACGAGCAGTACTTC.

This clonotype was seen more than once but under ten times. The rearrangement links TRBV3-1 to TRBJ2-1; 12 bases are a match to TRBD2. The CDR3 is made up of 18 amino acids. Trimming cost V 0 bases and J 6 bases; bases outside gene matches: 9. CDR1 is LGHDT, CDR2 YNNKEL, per germline (reference sequence). CDR3 residues: CASSQDDRTSGERNEQFF. The CDR3, as DNA: TGTGCCAGCAGCCAAGATGACAGGACTAGCGGGGAACGCAATGAGCAGTTCTTC.

In this sample, this clonotype turned up a few times. The chain recombines TRBV30 with TRBJ2-7, with 8 bases fitting TRBD1. CDR1 is GTSNPN and CDR2 is SVGIG in the germline V gene (reference sequence). The CDR3 spans 14 residues. V lost 0 bases, J lost 7 bases, and 8 bases stayed unmatched. The CDR3 DNA reads TGTGCCTGGAGTGTCGGGACAGGTGACCAAGAGCAGTACTTC. This translates into CAWSVGTGDQEQYF.

This chain joins TRBV5-6 and TRBJ1-5; no firm D call. Trimming shortened V by 4 bases and J by 1 base, and 9 bases separated the two germline ends. In germline, CDR1 is SGHDT, CDR2 YYEEEE. The CDR3 sequence is 14 residues long. CDR3 sequence (DNA): TGTGCCAGCAGCGAGAGGTGGAGCAATCAGCCCCAGCATTTT. Its protein product is CASSERWSNQPQHF.

The V call is TRBV20-1, the J call TRBJ2-4, with a possible D match to TRBD2 (5 bases). This CDR3 contains 15 residues. V was shortened by 3 bases and J by 0 bases, with 12 bases between the two germline ends. Germline loops: CDR1 DFQATT, CDR2 SNEGSKA (reference sequence). The CDR3 is CSARDRELAKNIQYF. The CDR3 DNA reads as TGCAGTGCTAGGGACCGGGAACTAGCCAAAAACATTCAGTACTTC.

In this sample, this clonotype turned up many times. J is TRBJ2-5 and V is TRBV5-1; D not resolved. Germline V lookup: CDR1 SGHRS, CDR2 YFSETQ. This CDR3 has 12 amino acids. Trimming removed 2 bases from V and 3 bases from J, with 5 bases in between. CDR3 in amino acids: CASSFQEETQYF. The CDR3, as DNA: TGCGCCAGCAGCTTTCAGGAAGAGACCCAGTACTTC.

This clonotype was seen a few times. V gene TRBV12-3 or TRBV12-4 combines with J gene TRBJ2-7, with TRBD2 as a possible D gene (6 bases). The V and J ends lost 6 bases and 5 bases respectively, with 11 bases between them. This CDR3 comprises 12 residues. The CDR3 sequence: CASRRGLDEQYF. The CDR3 DNA sequence: TGTGCCAGCAGAAGGGGACTGGACGAGCAGTACTTC.

This rearrangement joins TRBV5-1 to TRBJ2-7, with TRBD1 matching over 7 bases. J was trimmed by 5 bases and V by 5 bases; bases with no gene match: 10. The CDR3 extends over 14 amino acids. Germline V lookup: CDR1 SGHRS, CDR2 YFSETQ. The CDR3 DNA sequence: TGCGCCAGCAGACCGGACAGGCAAAGCCACGAGCAGTACTTC. This encodes CASRPDRQSHEQYF.

The rearrangement links TRBV10-3 to TRBJ1-1, with TRBD1 identical over 8 bases. Germline assignment: CDR1 ENHRY and CDR2 SYGVKD. Germline trimming cut 8 bases from V and 5 bases from J; bases unmatched to any gene: 7. The CDR3 is made up of 13 amino acids. As DNA, the CDR3 is TGTGCCATCGACGACAGGGGAGGGACTGAAGCTTTCTTT. Translating gives CAIDDRGGTEAFF.

V usage is TRBV5-1 and J usage is TRBJ2-7, with unresolved D. Looked up from germline, CDR1 is SGHRS and CDR2 is YFSETQ. Trimming left V 2 bases short and J 0 bases short, with 9 bases between. This CDR3 contains 14 residues. The CDR3 DNA follows: TGCGCCAGCAGCTTCACCATTAACTCCTACGAGCAGTACTTC. Its protein product is CASSFTINSYEQYF.

This clonotype has more than one count but fewer than ten. This chain joins TRBV28 and TRBJ1-1, with D hard to call. CDR3 size: 13 residues. CDR1 MDHEN and CDR2 SYDVKM come from the germline V gene. V was cut by 10 bases and J by 0 bases, with 12 bases left in between. Here the CDR3 reads CATIGQLNTEAFF. DNA for the CDR3: TGTGCCACCATTGGCCAATTGAACACTGAAGCTTTCTTT.

The chain has TRBV27 and TRBJ1-4; a weak D match, TRBD1 (5 bases). CDR1 and CDR2 (germline): MNHEY, SMNVEV (reference sequence). V was clipped by 3 bases and J by 7 bases, with 15 bases between them. The CDR3 covers 15 residues. CDR3 nucleotides: TGTGCCAGCAGTTTTATGGGGGTCGCTGGTGAAAAACTGTTTTTT. It encodes CASSFMGVAGEKLFF.

CDR3 coding DNA: TGTGCCAGCACCCGTACAGGGGCGAACTACAATGAGCAGTACTTC. Encoded protein: CASTRTGANYNEQYF. The chain recombines TRBV5-6 with TRBJ2-1; 7 positions agree with TRBD1. The DNA end is a closer match to TRBJ2-7, so the J assignment may be wrong. Germline lookup yields CDR1 SGHDT and CDR2 YYEEEE. This CDR3 contains 15 residues.

The V gene is TRBV10-3, the J gene TRBJ2-7, with TRBD2 identical over 13 bases. The CDR3 is made up of 14 amino acids. The ends lost 10 bases at V and 2 bases at J; junction bases unmatched: 5. Germline CDR1 ENHRY, CDR2 SYGVKD. The CDR3, as DNA: TGTGCCAGCAATGGACTAGCGGGGGCCTACGAGCAGTACTTC. Amino acids: CASNGLAGAYEQYF.

The chain uses TRBV12-3 or TRBV12-4 and TRBJ2-3, with D hard to call. Trimming pared 5 bases from V and 11 bases from J, leaving 14 bases between. CDR3 size: 12 residues. The CDR3: CASSADSLWQYF. The DNA of the CDR3 is TGTGCCAGCAGTGCCGACTCGCTCTGGCAGTATTTT.

The gene calls are TRBV4-3 and TRBJ2-5; 10 nucleotides match TRBD2. The CDR3 loop spans 17 amino acids. Looked up from germline, CDR1 is LGHNA and CDR2 is YSLEER. V trimming: 0 bases; J trimming: 5 bases; junction bases outside the gene matches: 9. The DNA for the CDR3 is TGCGCCAGCAGCCAAGAATTGAGCGGGGGGGCTTCGGAGACCCAGTACTTC. Residues: CASSQELSGGASETQYF.

V and J are TRBV6-2 or TRBV6-3 and TRBJ2-4; D is tentatively TRBD1 or TRBD2 (6 bases each). The V gene lost 6 bases and the J gene lost 1 base, with 16 bases spanning the gap. CDR1 is MNHEY and CDR2 is SVGEGT in the germline V gene. CDR3 size: 16 residues. CDR3 bases: TGTGCCAGCAGCCTGACAGGCGGGGTGGCCAAAAACATTCAGTACTTC. Its translation is CASSLTGGVAKNIQYF.